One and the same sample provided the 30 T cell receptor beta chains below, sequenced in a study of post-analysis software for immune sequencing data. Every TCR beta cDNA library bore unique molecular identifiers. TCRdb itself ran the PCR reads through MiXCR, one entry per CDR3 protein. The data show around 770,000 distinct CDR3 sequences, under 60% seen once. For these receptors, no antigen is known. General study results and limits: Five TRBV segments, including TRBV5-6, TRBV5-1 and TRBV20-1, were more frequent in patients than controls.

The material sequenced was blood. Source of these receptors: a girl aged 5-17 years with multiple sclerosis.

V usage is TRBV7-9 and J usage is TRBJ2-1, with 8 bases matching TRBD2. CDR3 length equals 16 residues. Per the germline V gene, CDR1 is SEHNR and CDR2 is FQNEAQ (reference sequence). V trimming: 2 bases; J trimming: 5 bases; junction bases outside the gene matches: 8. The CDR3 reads CASSLLGDGRDNEQFF. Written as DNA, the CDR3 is TGTGCCAGCAGCTTATTGGGAGACGGGAGGGACAATGAGCAGTTCTTC.

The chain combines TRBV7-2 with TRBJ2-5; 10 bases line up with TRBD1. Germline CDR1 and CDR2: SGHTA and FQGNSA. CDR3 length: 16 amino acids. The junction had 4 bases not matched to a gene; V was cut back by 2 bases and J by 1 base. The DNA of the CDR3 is TGTGCCAGCAGCTTACCGGGACAGGGGATCCAAGAGACCCAGTACTTC. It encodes CASSLPGQGIQETQYF. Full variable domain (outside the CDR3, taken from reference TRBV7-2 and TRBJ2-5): GAGVSQSPSNKVTEKGKDVELRCDPISGHTALYWYRQSLGQGLEFLIYFQGNSAPDKSGLPSDRFSAERTGGSVSTLTIQRTQQEDSAVYLCASSLPGQGIQETQYFGPGTRLLVL.

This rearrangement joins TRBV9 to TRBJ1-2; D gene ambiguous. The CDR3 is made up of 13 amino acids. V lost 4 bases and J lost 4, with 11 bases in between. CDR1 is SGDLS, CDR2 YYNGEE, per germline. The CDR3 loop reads CASSQTDAYGYTF. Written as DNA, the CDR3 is TGTGCCAGCAGCCAGACGGACGCCTATGGCTACACCTTC.

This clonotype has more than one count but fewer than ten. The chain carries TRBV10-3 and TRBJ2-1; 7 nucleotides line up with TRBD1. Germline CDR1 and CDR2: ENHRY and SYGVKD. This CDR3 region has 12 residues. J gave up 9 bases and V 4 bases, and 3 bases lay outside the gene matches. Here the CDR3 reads CAISVTGAEQFF. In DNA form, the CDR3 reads TGTGCCATCAGTGTCACAGGGGCTGAGCAGTTCTTC.

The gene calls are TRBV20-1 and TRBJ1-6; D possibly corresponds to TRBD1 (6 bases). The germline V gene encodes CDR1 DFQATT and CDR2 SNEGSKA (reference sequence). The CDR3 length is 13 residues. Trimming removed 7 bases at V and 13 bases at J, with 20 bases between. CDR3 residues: CSVGQWDPYPLHF. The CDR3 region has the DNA TGCAGTGTCGGACAGTGGGACCCTTATCCCCTCCACTTT.

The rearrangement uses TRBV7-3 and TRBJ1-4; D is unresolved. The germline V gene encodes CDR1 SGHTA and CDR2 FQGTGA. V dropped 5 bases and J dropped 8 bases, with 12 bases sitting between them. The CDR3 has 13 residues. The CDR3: CASSVTLGEKLFF. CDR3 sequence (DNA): TGTGCCAGCAGCGTGACCCTGGGAGAAAAACTGTTTTTT.

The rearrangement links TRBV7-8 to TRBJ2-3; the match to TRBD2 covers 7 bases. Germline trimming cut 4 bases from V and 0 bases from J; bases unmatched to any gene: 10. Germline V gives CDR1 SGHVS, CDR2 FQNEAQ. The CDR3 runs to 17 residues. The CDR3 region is CASSWGTTLYSTDTQYF. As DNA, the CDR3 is TGTGCCAGCAGCTGGGGGACTACCCTTTATAGCACAGATACGCAGTATTTT.

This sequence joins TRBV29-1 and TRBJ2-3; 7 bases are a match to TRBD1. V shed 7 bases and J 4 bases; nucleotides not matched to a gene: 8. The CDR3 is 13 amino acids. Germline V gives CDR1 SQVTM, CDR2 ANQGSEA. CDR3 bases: TGCAGCGCCGTTCCCCAGGGGGCAGATACGCAGTATTTT. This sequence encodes CSAVPQGADTQYF.

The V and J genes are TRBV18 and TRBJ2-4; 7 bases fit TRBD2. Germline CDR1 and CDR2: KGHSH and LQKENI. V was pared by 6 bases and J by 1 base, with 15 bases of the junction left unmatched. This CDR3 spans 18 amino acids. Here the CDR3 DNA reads TGTGCCAGCTCCGTCAGAGGCGGGAGAGGTTTTGCCAAAAACATTCAGTACTTC. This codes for CASSVRGGRGFAKNIQYF. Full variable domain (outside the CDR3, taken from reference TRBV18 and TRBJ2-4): NAGVMQNPRHLVRRRGQEARLRCSPMKGHSHVYWYRQLPEEGLKFMVYLQKENIIDESGMPKERFSAEFPKEGPSILRIQQVVRGDSAAYFCASSVRGGRGFAKNIQYFGAGTRLSVL.

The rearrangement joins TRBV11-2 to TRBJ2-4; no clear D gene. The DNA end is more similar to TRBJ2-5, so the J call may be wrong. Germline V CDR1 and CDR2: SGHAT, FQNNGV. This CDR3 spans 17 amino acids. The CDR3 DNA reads TGTGCCAGCAGCTTAGTCCCTGACATACGGTACCAAGAGACCCAGTACTTC. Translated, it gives CASSLVPDIRYQETQYF.

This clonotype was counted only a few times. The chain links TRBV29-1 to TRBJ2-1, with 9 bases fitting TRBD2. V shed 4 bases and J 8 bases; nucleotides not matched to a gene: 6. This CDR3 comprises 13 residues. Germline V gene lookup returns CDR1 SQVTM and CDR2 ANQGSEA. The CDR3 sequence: CSVGSGSLDEQFF. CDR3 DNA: TGCAGCGTTGGTAGCGGGAGTTTGGATGAGCAGTTCTTC.

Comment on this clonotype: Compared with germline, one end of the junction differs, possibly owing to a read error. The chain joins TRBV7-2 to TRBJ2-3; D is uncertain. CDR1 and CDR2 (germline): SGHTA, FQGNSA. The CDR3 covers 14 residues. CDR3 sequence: CASNLASRTDTQYF. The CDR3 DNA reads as TGTGCCAGCAACTTAGCATCCCGAACAGATACGCAGTATTTT.

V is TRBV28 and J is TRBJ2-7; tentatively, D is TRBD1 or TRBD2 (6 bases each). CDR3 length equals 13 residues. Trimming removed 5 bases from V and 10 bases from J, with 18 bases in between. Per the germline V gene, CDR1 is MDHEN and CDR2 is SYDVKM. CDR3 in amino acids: CASSPGGFRAQYF. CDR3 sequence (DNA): TGTGCCAGCAGTCCCGGGGGCTTCAGGGCCCAGTACTTC.

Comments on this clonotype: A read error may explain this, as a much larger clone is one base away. CDR3: CANSPQDGLWGEQYF. The DNA for the CDR3 is TGTGCCAACAGCCCACAAGACGGCTTGTGGGGGGAGCAGTACTTC. This sequence joins TRBV9 and TRBJ2-5, with a tentative D call TRBD2 (6 bases). This CDR3 has 15 residues. Germline CDR1 reads SGDLS; CDR2 reads YYNGEE.

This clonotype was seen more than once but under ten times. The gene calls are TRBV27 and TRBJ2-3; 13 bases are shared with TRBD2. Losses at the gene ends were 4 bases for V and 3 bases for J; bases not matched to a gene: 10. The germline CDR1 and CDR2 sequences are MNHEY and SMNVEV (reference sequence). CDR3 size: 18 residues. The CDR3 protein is CASSSTRTSGSITDTQYF. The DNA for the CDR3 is TGTGCCAGCAGTTCAACCAGGACTAGCGGGAGTATAACAGATACGCAGTATTTT.

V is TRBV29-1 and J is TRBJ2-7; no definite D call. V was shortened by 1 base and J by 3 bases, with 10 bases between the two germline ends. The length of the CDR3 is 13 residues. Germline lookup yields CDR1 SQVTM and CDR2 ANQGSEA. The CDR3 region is CSVEVGLDYEQYF. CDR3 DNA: TGCAGCGTTGAAGTAGGGCTGGACTACGAGCAGTACTTC.

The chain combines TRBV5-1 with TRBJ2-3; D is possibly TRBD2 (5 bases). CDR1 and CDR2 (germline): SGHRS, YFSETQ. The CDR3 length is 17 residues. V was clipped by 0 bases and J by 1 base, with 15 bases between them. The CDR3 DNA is TGCGCCAGCAGCTTGGCCCAGCGAGGGCCCCGCACAGATACGCAGTATTTT. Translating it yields CASSLAQRGPRTDTQYF.

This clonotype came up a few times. As DNA, the CDR3 is TGTGCCTGGAGTAGTTGGTCAGGAGAGGACCAAGAGACCCAGTACTTC. Its protein is CAWSSWSGEDQETQYF. This sequence joins TRBV30 and TRBJ2-5; D not resolved. V shed 2 bases and J shed 0 bases, with 16 bases lying between them. The CDR3 contains 16 residues. From germline, CDR1 is GTSNPN and CDR2 SVGIG (reference sequence).

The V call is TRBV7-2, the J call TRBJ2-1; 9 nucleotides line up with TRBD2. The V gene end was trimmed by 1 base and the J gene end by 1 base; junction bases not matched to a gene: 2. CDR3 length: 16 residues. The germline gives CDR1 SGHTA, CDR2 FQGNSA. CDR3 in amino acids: CASSLDSGGSYNEQFF. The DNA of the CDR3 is TGTGCCAGCAGCTTAGATAGCGGGGGTTCCTACAATGAGCAGTTCTTC.

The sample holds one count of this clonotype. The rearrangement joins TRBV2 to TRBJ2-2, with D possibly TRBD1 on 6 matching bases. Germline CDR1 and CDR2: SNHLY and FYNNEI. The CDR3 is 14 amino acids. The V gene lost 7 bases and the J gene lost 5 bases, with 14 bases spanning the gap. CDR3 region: CASTGHLSTGELFF. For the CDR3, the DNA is TGTGCCAGCACGGGACATTTATCAACCGGGGAGCTGTTTTTT.

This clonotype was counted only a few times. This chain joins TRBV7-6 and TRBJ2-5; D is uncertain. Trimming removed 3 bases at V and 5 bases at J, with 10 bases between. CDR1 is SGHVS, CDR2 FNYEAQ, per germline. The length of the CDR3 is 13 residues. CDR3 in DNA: TGTGCCAGCAGCTTCCAGCTAGTGGAGACCCAGTACTTC. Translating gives CASSFQLVETQYF.

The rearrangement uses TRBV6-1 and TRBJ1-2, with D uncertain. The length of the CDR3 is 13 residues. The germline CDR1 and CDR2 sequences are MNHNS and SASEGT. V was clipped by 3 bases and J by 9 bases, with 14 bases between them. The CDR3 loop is CASSETGLPSYTF. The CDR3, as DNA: TGTGCCAGCAGTGAGACGGGCCTTCCGAGCTACACCTTC.

In DNA form, the CDR3 reads TGTGCCAGCAGCTTAAGACAGGCGTTCTACGAGCAGTACTTC. This codes for CASSLRQAFYEQYF. V and J are TRBV11-2 and TRBJ2-7; D possibly corresponds to TRBD1 (6 bases). In germline, CDR1 is SGHAT, CDR2 FQNNGV. The CDR3 is 14 residues long. The V end lost 2 bases, the J end lost 3 bases, and 11 bases lay between the germline ends.

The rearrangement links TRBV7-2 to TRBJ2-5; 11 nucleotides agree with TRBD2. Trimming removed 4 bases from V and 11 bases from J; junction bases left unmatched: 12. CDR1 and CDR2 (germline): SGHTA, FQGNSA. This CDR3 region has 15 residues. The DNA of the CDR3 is TGTGCCAGCAGCTCCCTAGCGGGGGGATCGTGGGAGCAGTACTTC. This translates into CASSSLAGGSWEQYF.

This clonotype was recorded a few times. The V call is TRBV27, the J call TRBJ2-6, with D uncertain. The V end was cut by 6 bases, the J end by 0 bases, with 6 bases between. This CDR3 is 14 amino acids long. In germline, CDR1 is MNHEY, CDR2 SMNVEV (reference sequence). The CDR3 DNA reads TGTGCCAGCAGGACCTTCTCTGGGGCCAACGTCCTGACTTTC. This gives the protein CASRTFSGANVLTF. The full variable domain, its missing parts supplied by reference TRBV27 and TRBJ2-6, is EAQVTQNPRYLITVTGKKLTVTCSQNMNHEYMSWYRQDPGLGLRQIYYSMNVEVTDKGDVPEGYKVSRKEKRNFPLILESPSPNQTSLYFCASRTFSGANVLTFGAGSRLTVL.

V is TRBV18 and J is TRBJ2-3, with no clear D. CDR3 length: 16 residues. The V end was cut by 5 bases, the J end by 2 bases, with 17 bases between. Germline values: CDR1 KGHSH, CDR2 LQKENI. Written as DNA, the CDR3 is TGTGCCAGCTCAGGCTATCTGGCAACCGTCACAGATACGCAGTATTTT. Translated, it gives CASSGYLATVTDTQYF.

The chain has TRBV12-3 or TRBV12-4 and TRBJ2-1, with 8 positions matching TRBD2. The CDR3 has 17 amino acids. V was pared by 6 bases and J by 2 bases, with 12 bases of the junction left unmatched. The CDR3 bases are TGTGCCAGCAGCTCACAACCGGGACTAGAAGCCTACAATGAGCAGTTCTTC. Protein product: CASSSQPGLEAYNEQFF.

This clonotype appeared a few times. The CDR3 sequence: CASSRARYEQYF. CDR3 sequence (DNA): TGTGCCAGCAGCCGGGCCCGCTACGAGCAGTACTTC. V and J are TRBV27 and TRBJ2-7; D is unclear. This CDR3 region has 12 residues. V gave up 6 bases and J gave up 3 bases, with 9 bases separating them. Germline CDR1 is MNHEY and CDR2 is SMNVEV (reference sequence).

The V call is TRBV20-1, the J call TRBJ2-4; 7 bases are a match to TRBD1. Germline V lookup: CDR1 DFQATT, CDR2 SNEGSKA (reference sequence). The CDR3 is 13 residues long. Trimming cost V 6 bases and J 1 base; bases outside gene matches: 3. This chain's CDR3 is CSATQGAKNIQYF. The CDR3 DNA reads TGCAGTGCCACACAGGGGGCCAAAAACATTCAGTACTTC.

CDR3 nucleotide sequence: TGTGCCAGCGGCGGACTAGCGGGAGCCCTCTCCTACGAGCAGTACTTC. Its protein is CASGGLAGALSYEQYF. V usage is TRBV6-2 or TRBV6-3 and J usage is TRBJ2-7; 13 bases line up with TRBD2. In germline, CDR1 is MNHEY, CDR2 SVGEGT. The CDR3 extends over 16 amino acids. After removal of 8 bases from V and 0 bases from J, the junction contained 7 bases not matched to a gene.